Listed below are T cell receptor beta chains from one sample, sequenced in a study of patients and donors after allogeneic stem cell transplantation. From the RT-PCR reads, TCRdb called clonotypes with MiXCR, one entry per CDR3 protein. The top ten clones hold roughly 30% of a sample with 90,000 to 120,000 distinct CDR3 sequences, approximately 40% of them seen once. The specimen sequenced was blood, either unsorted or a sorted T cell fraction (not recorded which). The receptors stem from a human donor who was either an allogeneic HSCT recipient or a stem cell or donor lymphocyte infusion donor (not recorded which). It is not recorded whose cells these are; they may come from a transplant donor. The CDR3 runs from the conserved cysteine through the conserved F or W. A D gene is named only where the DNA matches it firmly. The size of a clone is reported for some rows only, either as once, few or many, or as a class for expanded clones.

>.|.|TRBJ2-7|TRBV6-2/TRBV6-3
TGTGCCAGCAGTACCCCCCTCGACAGCTACGAGCAGTACTTC
CASSTPLDSYEQYF
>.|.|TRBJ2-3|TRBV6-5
TGTGCCAGCAGTTTCGACGGGGATACGCAGTATTTT
CASSFDGDTQYF
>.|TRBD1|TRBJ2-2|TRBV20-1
TGCAGTGCTAGAACGACAGGGACGCGAACCGGGGAGCTGTTTTTT
CSARTTGTRTGELFF
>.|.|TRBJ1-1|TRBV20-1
TGCAGTGCTAGAGGGGCGCGGAACACTGAAGCTTTCTTT
CSARGARNTEAFF
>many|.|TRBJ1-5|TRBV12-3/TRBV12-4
TGTGCCAGCACCCTGGGGAGTTGGAGCAATCAGCCCCAGCATTTT
CASTLGSWSNQPQHF
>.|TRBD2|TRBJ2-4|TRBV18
TGTGCCAGCTCATCTTTAGGACTAGCGGGAAACATTCAGTACTTC
CASSSLGLAGNIQYF
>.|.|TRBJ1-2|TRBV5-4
TGTGCCAGCAGCCCGGGACGGGCTGGCTACACCTTC
CASSPGRAGYTF
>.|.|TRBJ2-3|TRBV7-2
TGTGCCAGCCGTCGGAGTCGGACAGATACGCAGTATTTT
CASRRSRTDTQYF
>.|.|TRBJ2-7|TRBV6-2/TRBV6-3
TGTGCCAGCAGTGACCCTGGAGGGGGTGCTTTCGACGAGCAGTACTTC
CASSDPGGGAFDEQYF
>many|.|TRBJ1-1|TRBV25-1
TGTGCCAGCAGTGAATCCACAGGATACCCGAACACTGAAGCTTTCTTT
CASSESTGYPNTEAFF
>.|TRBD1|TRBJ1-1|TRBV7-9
TGTGCCAGCAGCCCGCCGACAGGGGTGAACACTGAAGCTTTCTTT
CASSPPTGVNTEAFF
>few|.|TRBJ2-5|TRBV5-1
TGCGCCAGCAGCTTCAAAGGGGTGGGAGAGACCCAGTACTTC
CASSFKGVGETQYF
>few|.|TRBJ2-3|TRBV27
TGTGCCAGCAGTCCCCCCTGGACAGATACGCAGTATTTT
CASSPPWTDTQYF
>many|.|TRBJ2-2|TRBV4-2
TGTGCCAGCAGCCACGCAGCCCTAGGTCCAACCGGGGAGCTGTTTTTT
CASSHAALGPTGELFF
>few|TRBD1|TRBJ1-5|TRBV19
TGTGCCAGTAGACCAAACAGGGGTAGCAATCAGCCCCAGCATTTT
CASRPNRGSNQPQHF
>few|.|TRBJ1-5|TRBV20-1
TGCAGTGCTAGAGCGGTGGGGGGCAATCAGCCCCAGCATTTT
CSARAVGGNQPQHF
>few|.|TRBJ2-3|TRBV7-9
TGTGCTAAGCGCGATACGCAGTATTTT
CAKRDTQYF
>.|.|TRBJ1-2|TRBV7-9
TGTGCCAGCAGCTTCCACTGGGGCTACACCTTC
CASSFHWGYTF
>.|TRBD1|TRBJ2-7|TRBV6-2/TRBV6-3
TGTGCCAGCAGTCCTCGTAGGGACAGCCCCTACGAGCAGTACTTC
CASSPRRDSPYEQYF
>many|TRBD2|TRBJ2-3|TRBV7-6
TGTGCCAGCAGCTTAGAAAGCGGGAGCGTCACAGATACGCAGTATTTT
CASSLESGSVTDTQYF
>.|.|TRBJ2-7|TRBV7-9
TGTGCCAGCAGCTTTGGACACCACTACGAGCAGTACTTC
CASSFGHHYEQYF
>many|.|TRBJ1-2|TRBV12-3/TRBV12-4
TGTGCCAGCAGTTTAGACGGTGGGCGCGATGGCTACACCTTC
CASSLDGGRDGYTF
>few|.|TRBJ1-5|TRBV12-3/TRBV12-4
TGTGCCAGCAGTTTAGACTTCCCGGAGCAGCCCCAGCATTTT
CASSLDFPEQPQHF
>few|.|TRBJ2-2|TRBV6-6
TGTGCCAGCAGTTCCGGCGGCACCGGGGAGCTGTTTTTT
CASSSGGTGELFF
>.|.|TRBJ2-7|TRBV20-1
TGCAGTGGCGGGGGACAGGCCCACTACGAGCAGTACTTC
CSGGGQAHYEQYF
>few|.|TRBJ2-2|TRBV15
TGTGCCACCAGCAGAGATCGGCAGAACACCGGGGAGCTGTTTTTT
CATSRDRQNTGELFF
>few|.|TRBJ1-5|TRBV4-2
TGTGCCAGCAGCCAAGCAGGGGAGGAGCAGCCCCAGCATTTT
CASSQAGEEQPQHF
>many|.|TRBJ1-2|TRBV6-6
TGTGCCAGCAGTCCGGACGGAACCTATGGCTACACCTTC
CASSPDGTYGYTF
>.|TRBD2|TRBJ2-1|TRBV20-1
TGCAGTGCTAGTCCCCCGACTAGCGGGGACAATGAGCAGTTCTTC
CSASPPTSGDNEQFF
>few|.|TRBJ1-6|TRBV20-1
TGCAGTGCTAGAGGGATCAAGGATTCACCCCTCCACTTT
CSARGIKDSPLHF
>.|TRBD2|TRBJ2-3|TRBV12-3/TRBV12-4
TGTGCCAGCAGTTTTGCGGGACTAGTGGGTGGAACAGATACGCAGTATTTT
CASSFAGLVGGTDTQYF
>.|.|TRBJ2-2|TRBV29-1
TGCAGCGTTGAACCCCGCCCTGAGCCCACCGGGGAGCTGTTTTTT
CSVEPRPEPTGELFF
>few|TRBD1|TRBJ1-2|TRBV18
TGTGCCAGCTCAACACCACGGGACAGCCCCTCCTTCTATGGCTACACCTTC
CASSTPRDSPSFYGYTF
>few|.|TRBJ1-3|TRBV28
TGTGCCAGCAGTCGCCCGGGGCAGGGAGGAAACACCATATATTTT
CASSRPGQGGNTIYF
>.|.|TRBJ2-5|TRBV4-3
TGCGCCAGCAGCCACGACACCCAAGAGACCCAGTACTTC
CASSHDTQETQYF
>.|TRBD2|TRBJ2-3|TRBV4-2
TGTGCCAGCAGCCAAAAAAGGACTAGCGGGACAGATACGCAGTATTTT
CASSQKRTSGTDTQYF
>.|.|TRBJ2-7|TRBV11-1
TGTGCCAGCAGCAGGTTAAAGGACAGTTTCCACGAGCAGTACTTC
CASSRLKDSFHEQYF
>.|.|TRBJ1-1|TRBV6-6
TGTGCCAGCAGTTACTCCCCGCCAGGCGAAGCTTTCTTT
CASSYSPPGEAFF
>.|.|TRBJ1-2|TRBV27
TGTGCCAGCAGTTTATACGGTGGTAACTATGGCTACACCTTC
CASSLYGGNYGYTF
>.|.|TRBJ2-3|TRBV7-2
TGTGCCAGCGAGGCCGGAAGCACAGATACGCAGTATTTT
CASEAGSTDTQYF
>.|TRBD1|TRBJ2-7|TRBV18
TGTGCCAGCTCACCATATGGGACAGTGTCCTACGAGCAGTACTTC
CASSPYGTVSYEQYF
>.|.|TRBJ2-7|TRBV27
TGTGCCAGCAGTCCCGCGTTCGACAGTGACTACGAGCAGTACTTC
CASSPAFDSDYEQYF
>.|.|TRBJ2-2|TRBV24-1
TGTGCCACCAGTGCGCCCGGCGGGGAGCTGTTTTTT
CATSAPGGELFF
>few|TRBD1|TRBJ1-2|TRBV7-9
TGTGCCAGCAGCCCCCCCGGGACAGGGGAGAACACCTTC
CASSPPGTGENTF
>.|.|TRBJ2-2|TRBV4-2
TGTGCCAGCAGAAGACAGGTTTTAGGCACCGGGGAGCTGTTTTTT
CASRRQVLGTGELFF
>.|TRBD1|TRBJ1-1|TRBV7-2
TGTGCCAGCAGCTCCCCACGGGACAGTACCGAAGCTTTCTTT
CASSSPRDSTEAFF
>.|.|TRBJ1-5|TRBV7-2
TGTGCCAGCAGCTTAGTTCTGGGCAGGCAGCCCCAGCATTTT
CASSLVLGRQPQHF
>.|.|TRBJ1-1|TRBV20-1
TGCAGTGCTAGAGATCTCCGACGGAAAGAAGCTTTCTTT
CSARDLRRKEAFF
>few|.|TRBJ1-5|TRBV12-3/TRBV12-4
TGTGCCAGCAGTTTACGACAGCTTAATCAGCCCCAGCATTTT
CASSLRQLNQPQHF
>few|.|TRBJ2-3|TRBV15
TGTGCCACCAGCAGAGAAAGGGGGGCCGGCACAGATACGCAGTATTTT
CATSRERGAGTDTQYF
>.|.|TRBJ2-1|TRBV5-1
TGCGCCAGCAGCTTGGCGGTTAATCGCGATGAGCAGTTCTTC
CASSLAVNRDEQFF
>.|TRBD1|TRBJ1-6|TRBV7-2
TGTGCCAGCAGGATAGGGACAGGGGGGAATTCACCCCTCCACTTT
CASRIGTGGNSPLHF
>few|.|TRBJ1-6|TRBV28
TGTGCCAGCAGGAGTGGGTTTAATTCACCCCTCCACTTT
CASRSGFNSPLHF